A selection of T cell receptor beta chains follows, all from one sample in a study of radiation and T cells in renal cell carcinoma. TCRdb's table, derived via immunoSEQ multiplex PCR, lists solely in-frame clones and lacks some. The repertoire has 150,000 to 200,000 clones, about 87% of them found once; the top ten carry roughly 12%. The specimen was blood, collected from a patient whose treatment included radiotherapy and nephrectomy. These receptors all stem from a woman aged 45-59 years with renal cell carcinoma. CDR3s include the opening cysteine and the closing phenylalanine or tryptophan. The D gene is left open where the match is weak. Size is stated for part of the rows, as once, few or many counts, or as a class when the clone is expanded.

j_call v_call cdr3_length d_call clone_size cdr3_aa cdr3_nt
TRBJ2-4 TRBV9 16 TRBD1 - CASSETGTGDQNIQYF TGTGCCAGCAGCGAGACCGGGACAGGGGACCAAAACATTCAGTACTTC
TRBJ2-1 TRBV6-1 18 TRBD2 - CASSEETLAGSSYNEQFF TGTGCCAGCAGTGAAGAGACTCTAGCGGGGAGCTCCTACAATGAGCAGTTCTTC
TRBJ1-1 TRBV18 15 TRBD1 - CASSAGTGSNTEAFF TGTGCCAGCTCAGCCGGGACAGGGAGTAACACTGAAGCTTTCTTT
TRBJ1-4 TRBV29-1 12 - - CSVGRAGEKLFF TGCAGCGTAGGACGGGCGGGTGAAAAACTGTTTTTT
TRBJ1-1 TRBV20-1 10 - few CSASNTEAFF TGCAGTGCTAGTAACACTGAAGCTTTCTTT
TRBJ2-6 TRBV25-1 15 - - CASSELRAGANVLTF TGTGCCAGCAGTGAACTGAGGGCTGGGGCCAACGTCCTGACTTTC
TRBJ1-6 TRBV7-5 20 - - CARSLPQDTLTGGRPSPLHF TGTGCCAGAAGCCTACCTCAAGACACTCTAACAGGGGGCCGTCCGTCACCCCTCCACTTT
TRBJ1-2 TRBV13 15 TRBD1 - CASSFSGGQNYGYTF TGTGCCAGCAGCTTCTCGGGGGGACAGAATTATGGCTACACCTTC
TRBJ1-2 TRBV4-1 15 - few CASSQDTRTAYGYTF TGCGCCAGCAGCCAAGATACAAGGACAGCCTATGGCTACACCTTC
TRBJ2-7 TRBV4-2 15 TRBD1 - CASSPPGQGFIAQYF TGTGCCAGCAGCCCACCGGGACAGGGTTTTATTGCGCAGTACTTC
TRBJ1-2 TRBV11-2 12 - - CASSLSRVGYTF TGTGCCAGCAGCTTAAGTCGGGTTGGCTACACCTTC
TRBJ1-1 TRBV7-8 15 TRBD1 - CASSIRGLTDTEAFF TGTGCCAGCAGCATCAGGGGGCTAACGGACACTGAAGCTTTCTTT
TRBJ2-5 TRBV7-2 14 - - CASSLQKGRETQYF TGTGCCAGCAGCTTACAAAAAGGGAGAGAGACCCAGTACTTC
TRBJ2-7 TRBV7-9 12 - - CAISGRSYEQYF TGTGCCATCAGTGGGCGGTCCTACGAGCAGTACTTC
TRBJ1-3 TRBV5-1 16 - - CASSLRQSSSGNTIYF TGCGCCAGCAGCTTGAGGCAGAGTAGCTCTGGAAACACCATATATTTT
TRBJ1-5 TRBV16 14 - - CASSPMGANQPQHF TGTGCCAGCAGCCCCATGGGAGCGAATCAGCCCCAGCATTTT
TRBJ2-1 TRBV10-2 16 TRBD2 - CASSESTASGYNEQFF TGCGCCAGCAGTGAGTCGACGGCTAGCGGCTACAATGAGCAGTTCTTC
TRBJ1-2 TRBV19 15 - - CASSIQGPPGYGYTF TGTGCCAGTAGTATACAGGGACCTCCTGGCTATGGCTACACCTTC
TRBJ2-5 TRBV5-1 14 TRBD1 - CASSPRTGQETQYF TGCGCCAGCAGCCCCAGGACAGGGCAAGAGACCCAGTACTTC
TRBJ2-1 TRBV5-1 17 TRBD2 - CASSLGLAGSVYNEQFF TGCGCCAGCAGCTTAGGACTAGCGGGGTCAGTCTACAATGAGCAGTTCTTC
TRBJ2-5 TRBV2 12 TRBD1 few CAKGDRGETQYF TGTGCCAAGGGGGACAGGGGTGAGACCCAGTACTTC
TRBJ2-3 TRBV21-1 20 - - CASSTSGSSGGLIRPDTQYF TGTGCCAGCAGCACCAGCGGTTCGAGCGGGGGGCTAATCAGGCCAGATACGCAGTATTTT
TRBJ2-5 TRBV14 16 - - CASSQSRIYPSETQYF TGTGCCAGCAGCCAATCCCGGATTTACCCTTCGGAGACCCAGTACTTC
TRBJ2-5 TRBV5-4 13 - - CASRGSSMKTQYF TGTGCCAGCCGGGGTTCGTCCATGAAGACCCAGTACTTC
TRBJ1-2 TRBV5-1 13 - few CASSWRLNYGYTF TGCGCCAGCAGCTGGAGATTAAACTATGGCTACACCTTC
TRBJ1-2 TRBV7-9 14 - - CASSRRSADYGYTF TGTGCCAGCAGCAGGAGATCAGCCGACTATGGCTACACCTTC
TRBJ2-1 TRBV4-3 15 TRBD1 - CASSQDDRDGNEQFF TGCGCCAGCAGCCAAGACGACAGGGATGGCAATGAGCAGTTCTTC
TRBJ2-3 TRBV5-1 13 - - CASSLGGTDTQYF TGCGCCAGCAGCTTGGGGGGCACAGATACGCAGTATTTT
TRBJ1-5 TRBV9 13 - - CASSVSGNQPQHF TGTGCCAGCAGCGTTTCGGGTAATCAGCCCCAGCATTTT
TRBJ1-5 TRBV5-6 12 - - CASSLVNQPQHF TGTGCCAGCAGCTTGGTAAATCAGCCCCAGCATTTT
TRBJ1-1 TRBV29-1 13 - few CSHRIASDTEAFF TGCAGCCACCGCATCGCGTCCGACACTGAAGCTTTCTTT
TRBJ2-5 TRBV5-4 15 - - CASSTGAGYQETQYF TGTGCCAGCAGCACCGGGGCGGGTTACCAAGAGACCCAGTACTTC
TRBJ2-5 TRBV19 15 TRBD1 - CASSDRQGARETQYF TGTGCCAGTAGTGATCGACAGGGGGCGAGGGAGACCCAGTACTTC
TRBJ2-3 TRBV11-3 15 - - CASSLEGRPADTQYF TGTGCCAGCAGCTTAGAGGGACGACCCGCGGATACGCAGTATTTT
TRBJ2-3 TRBV19 16 TRBD1 - CASSHRQGAITDTQYF TGTGCCAGTAGTCACCGACAGGGGGCAATCACAGATACGCAGTATTTT
TRBJ1-6 TRBV9 13 TRBD1 - CASSDRDRSPLHF TGTGCCAGCAGCGATCGGGACAGGTCACCCCTCCACTTT
TRBJ1-4 TRBV13 18 TRBD1 - CASSRRSGGLATNEKLFF TGTGCCAGCAGCCGCCGCTCAGGGGGACTTGCAACTAATGAAAAACTGTTTTTT
TRBJ2-7 TRBV19 14 TRBD1 once CASSPPGTVFEQYF TGTGCCAGTAGCCCCCCCGGGACAGTTTTCGAGCAGTACTTC
TRBJ1-3 TRBV19 14 - few CASSTDLSGNTIYF TGTGCCAGTAGCACAGATTTATCTGGAAACACCATATATTTT
TRBJ1-1 TRBV29-1 13 TRBD1 - CSVETGGRTEAFF TGCAGCGTCGAGACAGGGGGGAGGACTGAAGCTTTCTTT
TRBJ1-6 TRBV19 14 - - CASSNAGGNSPLHF TGTGCCAGTAGTAACGCCGGCGGAAATTCACCCCTCCACTTT
TRBJ2-2 TRBV14 14 - - CASSPGLNTGELFF TGTGCCAGCAGCCCGGGACTGAACACCGGGGAGCTGTTTTTT
TRBJ2-3 TRBV7-3 14 - - CASSPNTGWDTQYF TGTGCCAGCAGCCCCAACACAGGGTGGGATACGCAGTATTTT
TRBJ1-1 TRBV6-6 14 - once CASSYSYGDTEAFF TGTGCCAGCAGTTACTCCTACGGGGACACTGAAGCTTTCTTT
TRBJ1-3 TRBV28 16 TRBD1 - CASSLEGAGSGNTIYF TGTGCCAGCAGTTTGGAGGGGGCCGGTTCTGGAAACACCATATATTTT
TRBJ1-1 TRBV7-2 13 - once CASFLTGNTEAFF TGTGCCAGCTTTCTGACTGGGAACACTGAAGCTTTCTTT
TRBJ2-7 TRBV6-1 16 - - CASSEFPGLGRSEQYF TGTGCCAGCAGTGAATTTCCGGGGCTAGGTCGCTCCGAGCAGTACTTC
TRBJ2-1 TRBV19 14 TRBD1 - CASNQGQGHNEQFF TGTGCCAGTAACCAGGGACAGGGCCACAATGAGCAGTTCTTC
TRBJ1-2 TRBV19 13 - - CASIGDTNYGYTF TGTGCCAGTATTGGCGACACCAACTATGGCTACACCTTC
TRBJ1-5 TRBV28 14 - - CASSLVGSRQPQHF TGTGCCAGCAGTTTAGTAGGGTCGCGACAGCCCCAGCATTTT
TRBJ2-5 TRBV19 13 - - CASNNRYQETQYF TGTGCCAGTAATAACAGGTACCAAGAGACCCAGTACTTC
TRBJ2-7 TRBV4-2 14 - - CASRGVADVDEQYF TGTGCCAGCAGGGGGGTAGCGGACGTAGACGAGCAGTACTTC